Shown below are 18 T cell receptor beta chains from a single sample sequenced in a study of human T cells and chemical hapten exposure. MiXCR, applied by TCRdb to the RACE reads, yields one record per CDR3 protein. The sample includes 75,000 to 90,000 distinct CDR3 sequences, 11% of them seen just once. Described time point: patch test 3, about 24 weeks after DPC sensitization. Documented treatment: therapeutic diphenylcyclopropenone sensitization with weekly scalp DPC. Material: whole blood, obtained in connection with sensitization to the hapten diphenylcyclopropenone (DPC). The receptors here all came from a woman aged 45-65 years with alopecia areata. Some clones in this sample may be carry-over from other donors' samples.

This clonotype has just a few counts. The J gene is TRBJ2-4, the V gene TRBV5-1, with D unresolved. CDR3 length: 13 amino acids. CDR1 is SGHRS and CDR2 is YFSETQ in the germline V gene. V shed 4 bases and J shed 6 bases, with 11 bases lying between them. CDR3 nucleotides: TGCGCCAGCAGCCGCGACGGTGTAAACATTCAGTACTTC. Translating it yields CASSRDGVNIQYF.

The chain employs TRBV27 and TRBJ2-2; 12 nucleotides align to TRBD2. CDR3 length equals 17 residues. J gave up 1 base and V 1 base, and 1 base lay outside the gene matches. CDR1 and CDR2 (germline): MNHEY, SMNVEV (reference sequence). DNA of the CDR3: TGTGCCAGCAGTTTATTGACTAGCGGGGGGAACACCGGGGAGCTGTTTTTT. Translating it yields CASSLLTSGGNTGELFF.

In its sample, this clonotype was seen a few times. CDR3 region: CASSVTRNTEAFF. The CDR3 region has the DNA TGTGCCAGCAGCGTGACGAGGAACACTGAAGCTTTCTTT. This chain connects TRBV9 to TRBJ1-1; no definite D call. CDR1 is SGDLS and CDR2 is YYNGEE in the germline V gene. The CDR3 has 13 amino acids. V was shortened by 2 bases and J by 1 base, with 6 bases between the two germline ends. Full variable domain (missing parts from reference TRBV9 and TRBJ1-1): DSGVTQTPKHLITATGQRVTLRCSPRSGDLSVYWYQQSLDQGLQFLIQYYNGEERAKGNILERFSAQQFPDLHSELNLSSLELGDSALYFCASSVTRNTEAFFGQGTRLTVV.

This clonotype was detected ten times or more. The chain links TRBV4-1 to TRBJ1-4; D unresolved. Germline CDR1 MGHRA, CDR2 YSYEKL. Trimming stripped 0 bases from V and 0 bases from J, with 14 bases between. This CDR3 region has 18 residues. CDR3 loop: CASSQDWAPGTTNEKLFF. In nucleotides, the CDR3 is TGCGCCAGCAGCCAAGATTGGGCTCCGGGGACAACTAATGAAAAACTGTTTTTT.

CDR3 coding DNA: TGTGCCAGCAGCTTGGGGACTAGCGGGAAACGGGAGACCCAGTACTTC. As protein: CASSLGTSGKRETQYF. The chain uses TRBV7-2 and TRBJ2-5, with 13 bases fitting TRBD2. CDR3 length equals 16 residues. Germline assignment: CDR1 SGHTA and CDR2 FQGNSA. Trimming took 3 bases from V and 5 from J; bases not matched to a gene: 6.

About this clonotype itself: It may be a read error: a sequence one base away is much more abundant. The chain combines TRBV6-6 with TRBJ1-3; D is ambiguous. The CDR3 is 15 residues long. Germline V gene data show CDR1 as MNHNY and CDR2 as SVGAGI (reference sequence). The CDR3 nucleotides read TGTGCCAGCAGTTACCTTGGTCTATCTGGAAACACCACATATTTT. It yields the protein CASSYLGLSGNTTYF.

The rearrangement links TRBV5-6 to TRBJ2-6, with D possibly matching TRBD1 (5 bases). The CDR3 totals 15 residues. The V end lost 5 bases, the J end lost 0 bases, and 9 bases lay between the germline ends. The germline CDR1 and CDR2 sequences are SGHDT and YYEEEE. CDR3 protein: CASRVDSSGANVLTF. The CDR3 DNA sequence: TGTGCCAGCAGGGTCGACAGCTCTGGGGCCAACGTCCTGACTTTC.

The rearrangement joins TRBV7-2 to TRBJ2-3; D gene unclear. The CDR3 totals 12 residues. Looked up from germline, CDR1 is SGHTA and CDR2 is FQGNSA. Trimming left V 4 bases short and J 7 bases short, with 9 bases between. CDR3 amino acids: CASSSYSYTQYF. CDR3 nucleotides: TGTGCCAGCAGCTCATACAGTTATACGCAGTATTTT. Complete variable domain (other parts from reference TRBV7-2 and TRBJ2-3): GAGVSQSPSNKVTEKGKDVELRCDPISGHTALYWYRQSLGQGLEFLIYFQGNSAPDKSGLPSDRFSAERTGGSVSTLTIQRTQQEDSAVYLCASSSYSYTQYFGPGTRLTVL.

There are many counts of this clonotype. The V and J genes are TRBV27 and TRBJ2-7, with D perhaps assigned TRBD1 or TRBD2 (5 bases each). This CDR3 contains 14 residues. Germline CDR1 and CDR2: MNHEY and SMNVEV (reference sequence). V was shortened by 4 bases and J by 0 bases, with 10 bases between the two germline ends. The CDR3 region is CASSYRDGSYEQYF. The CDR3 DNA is TGTGCCAGCAGTTACCGGGACGGCTCCTACGAGCAGTACTTC.

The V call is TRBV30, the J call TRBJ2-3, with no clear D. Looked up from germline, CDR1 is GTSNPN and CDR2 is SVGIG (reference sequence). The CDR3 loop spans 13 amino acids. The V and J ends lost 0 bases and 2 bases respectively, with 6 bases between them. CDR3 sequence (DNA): TGTGCCTGGAGTGTCGGCCACACAGATACGCAGTATTTT. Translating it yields CAWSVGHTDTQYF.

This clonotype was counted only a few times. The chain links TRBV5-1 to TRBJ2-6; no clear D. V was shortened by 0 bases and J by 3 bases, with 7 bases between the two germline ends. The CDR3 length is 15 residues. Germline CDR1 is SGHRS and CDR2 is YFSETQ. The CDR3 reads CASSLGQYGANVLTF. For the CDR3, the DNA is TGCGCCAGCAGCTTGGGGCAATATGGGGCCAACGTCCTGACTTTC.

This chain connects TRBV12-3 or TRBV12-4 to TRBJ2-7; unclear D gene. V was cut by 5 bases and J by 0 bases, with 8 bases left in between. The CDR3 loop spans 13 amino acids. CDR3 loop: CASSRTPSYEQYF. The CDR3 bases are TGTGCCAGCAGTCGGACCCCCTCCTACGAGCAGTACTTC.

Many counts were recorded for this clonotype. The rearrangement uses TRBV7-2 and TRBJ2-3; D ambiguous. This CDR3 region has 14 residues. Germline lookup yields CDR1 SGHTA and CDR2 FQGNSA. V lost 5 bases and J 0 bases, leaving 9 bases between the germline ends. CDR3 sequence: CASSQFGSTDTQYF. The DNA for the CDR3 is TGTGCCAGCAGCCAATTCGGGAGCACAGATACGCAGTATTTT.

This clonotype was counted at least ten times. This CDR3 reads CASSEGGKETQYF. DNA for the CDR3: TGTGCCAGCAGTGAAGGTGGAAAAGAGACCCAGTACTTC. The chain combines TRBV25-1 with TRBJ2-5; D gene unclear. The germline V and J ends were trimmed by 2 bases and 3 bases, with 7 bases remaining between them. Germline CDR1 reads MGHDK; CDR2 reads SYGVNS. The CDR3 is made up of 13 amino acids.

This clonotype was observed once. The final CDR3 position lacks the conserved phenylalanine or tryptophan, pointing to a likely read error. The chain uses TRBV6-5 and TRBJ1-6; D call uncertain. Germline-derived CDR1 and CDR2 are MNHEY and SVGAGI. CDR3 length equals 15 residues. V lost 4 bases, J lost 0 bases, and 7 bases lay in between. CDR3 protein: CASSWGSSYNSPLHL. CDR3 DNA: TGTGCCAGCAGTTGGGGTAGCTCCTATAATTCACCCCTCCACCTT.

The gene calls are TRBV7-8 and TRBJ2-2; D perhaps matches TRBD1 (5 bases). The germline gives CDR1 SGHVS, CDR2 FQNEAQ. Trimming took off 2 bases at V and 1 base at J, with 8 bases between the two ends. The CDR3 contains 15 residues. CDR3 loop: CASSLQGLNTGELFF. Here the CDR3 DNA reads TGTGCCAGCAGCTTACAGGGCCTGAACACCGGGGAGCTGTTTTTT. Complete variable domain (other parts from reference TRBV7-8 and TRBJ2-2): GAGVSQSPRYKVAKRGQDVALRCDPISGHVSLFWYQQALGQGPEFLTYFQNEAQLDKSGLPSDRFFAERPEGSVSTLKIQRTQQEDSAVYLCASSLQGLNTGELFFGEGSRLTVL.

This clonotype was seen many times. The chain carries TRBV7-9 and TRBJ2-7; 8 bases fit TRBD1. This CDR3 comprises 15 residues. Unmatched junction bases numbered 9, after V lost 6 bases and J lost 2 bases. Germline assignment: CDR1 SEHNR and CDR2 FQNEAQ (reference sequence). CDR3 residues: CASSSTGGPTYEQYF. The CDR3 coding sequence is TGTGCCAGCAGTTCTACAGGGGGTCCCACCTACGAGCAGTACTTC.

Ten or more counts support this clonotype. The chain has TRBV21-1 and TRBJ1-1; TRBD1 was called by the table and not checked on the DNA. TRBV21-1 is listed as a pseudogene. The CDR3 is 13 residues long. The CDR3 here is CASSHRGGTEAFF. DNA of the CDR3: TGTGCCAGCAGCCACAGGGGGGGCACTGAAGCTTTCTTT.